What follows is one TCR beta chain and its context. Its antigen is unidentified. In the original analysis: ImmunoSEQ output held junction-only sequences without quality scores, so filtering differed. Sequencing was performed with immunoSEQ multiplex PCR; in TCRdb, only in-frame clones are kept and a portion is missing. V, J and clone size derive from that table, while D and trimming were established from the DNA sequence. The sample lists about 2,100,000 clones; under 95% were seen once. Naive CD8 populations comprised CD45RO-negative cells positively selected for CCR7, excluding terminally differentiated effector memory CD45RA+ cells. The germline gives CDR1 SEHNR, CDR2 FQNEAQ (reference sequence). The V and J ends lost 6 bases and 2 bases, in that order; junction bases with no gene match: 9. The CDR3 sequence is 16 residues long. This record belongs to a study of shared clonotypes between healthy human individuals. Whole-study context: Three plates were used per donor for CD4 naive, three for CD4 memory, two for CD8 naive and one for CD8 memory. Overall study results and limits: Relative to clonotypes present in all four donors, those not shared had lower generation probabilities. Only blood was sampled, and tissue TCR repertoires likely differ from blood ones.

The origin of this receptor is a young man in good health. Some clones in this sample may be carry-over from other donors' samples. The chain links TRBV7-9 to TRBJ2-1, with 8 bases fitting TRBD2. The specimen was naive CD8+ T cells from PBMCs. The CDR3 nucleotides read TGTGCCAGCAGTCCCTTCAGCGGGAGCCCCTACAATGAGCAGTTCTTC. Its protein product is CASSPFSGSPYNEQFF.